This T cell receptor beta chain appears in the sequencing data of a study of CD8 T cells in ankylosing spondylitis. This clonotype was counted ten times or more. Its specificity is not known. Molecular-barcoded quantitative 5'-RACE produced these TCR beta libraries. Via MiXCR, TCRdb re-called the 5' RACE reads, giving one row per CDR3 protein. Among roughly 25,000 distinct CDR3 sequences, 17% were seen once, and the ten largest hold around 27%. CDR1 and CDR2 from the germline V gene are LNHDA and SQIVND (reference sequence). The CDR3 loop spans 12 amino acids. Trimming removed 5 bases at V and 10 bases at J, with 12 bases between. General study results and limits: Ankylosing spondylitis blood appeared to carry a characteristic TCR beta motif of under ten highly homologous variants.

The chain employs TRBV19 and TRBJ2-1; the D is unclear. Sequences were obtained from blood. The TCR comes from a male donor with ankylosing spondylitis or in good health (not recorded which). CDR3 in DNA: TGTGCCAGTAGTCTCGAGGACGGAGAGCAGTTCTTC. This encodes CASSLEDGEQFF.